This record concerns one TCR beta chain sequence. This clonotype was observed at least ten times. The antigen this receptor binds is unknown. No base quality information exists; no much larger clone differs at one position. Trimming costs V 9 bases and J 0 bases, and their ends lie 14 bases apart. The CDR3 spans 14 residues, from the cysteine through the phenylalanine. CDR3 DNA is the only sequence kept; it has 42 bases, read in frame from the first base. Sequences LNHDA (CDR1) and SQIVND (CDR2) are obtained from the germline V gene (reference sequence). The data originate from a study of T cell repertoires in cytomegalovirus infection (dated by TCRdb to the late 2010s). Background for the entire study: The peptide stimulations were aimed at well-studied HLA-B-restricted epitopes as well as recently identified HLA-C-restricted CMV epitopes, whose presentation resists viral immunomodulation. Because public TCR beta signatures pointed to carriage of CMV infection together with the matching HLA type, the HLA type of each donor mattered for the analysis. The full study reports these points: In the ex vivo response, HLA-C-restricted CMV-specific TCR beta clonotypes were dominant, and in two of eight donors the single most frequent clonotype came from this HLA-C-restricted group. Carriers of CMV infection plus the relevant HLA type were discriminated by the cumulative frequency of public TCR beta family members in the study cohort and in an independent roughly 370-donor cohort.

TCRdb records Illumina HiSeq 1500 as the sequencer. Using fastp trimming at Q25 and MiXCR clonotype assembly, TCRdb reanalyzed the public sequencing data and kept in-frame beta chains. Under each unique CDR3 protein, matching rows form one entry showing the most common genes and DNA. The table for this sample lists 250,000 to 300,000 distinct CDR3 sequences; 22% of them were counted only once. The ten biggest clones cover about 21% of the sample. What this sample's treatment or condition label stands for: in vitro stimulation with specific CMV peptide epitopes to enrich CMV-specific T cells. Sequenced material: cultured PBMCs, taken from culture after CMV antigen stimulation. The chain is encoded by TRBV19 joined to TRBJ1-2; the D gene is not confidently resolved. This clonotype was sampled from a human donor in good health (CMV status not recorded). Some clones in this sample may be carry-over from other donors' samples. The CDR3 region has the sequence CASRRQPSNYGYTF. The DNA sequence is given as TGTGCCAGCCGGAGACAACCCTCTAACTATGGCTACACCTTC.